This T cell receptor beta chain was sequenced in a study of TIL therapy for anti-PD-1-resistant metastatic lung cancer. Study-wide context: Progressing patients received lymphodepletion, expanded TIL infusion and IL-2. Median tumor PD-L1 proportion score was approximately 6.3%. Tumors carried a median around 1.4 non-synonymous mutations per megabase.

The CDR3 runs to 15 residues. Deletions cut 4 bases from V and 4 bases from J, with 19 bases between. The germline CDR1 and CDR2 sequences are SQVTM and ANQGSEA. Time point specified: pre-treatment sample, taken before nivolumab and TIL therapy. The libraries were made with immunoSEQ v3. The table came from immunoSEQ multiplex PCR; TCRdb's copy has only in-frame clones and leaves some out. The sample has about 36,000 clones, less than 85% seen once. The genes are TRBV29-1 and TRBJ1-2, with D possibly TRBD1 on 5 matching bases. The source is a person between 25 and 79 years old with non-small cell lung cancer. The sample here was blood, taken at baseline. The CDR3 here is CSVAGGEDLPYGYTF. CDR3 nucleotide sequence: TGCAGCGTTGCGGGGGGTGAAGACCTCCCCTATGGCTACACCTTC.